This note documents a single T cell receptor (beta chain) sequence. Its antigen is undetermined. Profiling relied on immunoSEQ multiplex PCR, and the TCRdb table lists in-frame clones only, not all of them. The table records just under 65,000 clones, 95% to 98% of them present only once. Trimming took off 0 bases at V and 2 bases at J, with 5 bases between the two ends. This CDR3 has 13 amino acids. Germline V gene lookup returns CDR1 SGDLS and CDR2 YYNGEE. These data originate in a study of Tregs in tolerant kidney transplant recipients. About the research overall: Recipients received nonmyeloablative bone marrow transplants from related graft donors, with transient mixed chimerism. Findings and caveats of the study: Few patients were studied, so findings need validation in larger groups. Expanding Tregs on activated donor B cells appeared to best identify donor-specific TCRbeta clones. In tolerant patients, donor-specific Tregs outgrew total Tregs, suggesting antigen-driven expansion.

The sample here was Tregs from blood, taken before the transplant. The V and J genes are TRBV9 and TRBJ1-1; the D is unclear. The sequence was collected from a human donor who received a combined kidney and bone marrow transplant. The CDR3 loop reads CASSVVTNTEAFF. The CDR3 DNA follows: TGTGCCAGCAGCGTAGTCACTAACACTGAAGCTTTCTTT.